What follows is one T cell receptor beta chain and its context. This sample was taken from a study of OX40 agonist ivuxolimab in advanced cancers. The data were produced by immunoSEQ multiplex PCR, yet TCRdb's version contains in-frame clones alone and is incomplete. This sample has 77,000 or so clones, with roughly 88% found just once. Germline V gene sequence: CDR1 MNHNS, CDR2 SASEGT. The CDR3 sequence is 14 residues long. Trimming removed 3 bases at V and 2 bases at J, with 8 bases between. The genes are TRBV6-1 and TRBJ1-3; D not resolved. This receptor was obtained from an adult with an advanced solid tumor such as melanoma, head and neck, liver or kidney cancer. Specimen: CD4+ or CD8+ T cells sorted from blood, collected in a trial of the OX40 agonist ivuxolimab. Here the CDR3 reads CASSDTWAGNTIYF. The CDR3 coding sequence is TGTGCCAGCAGTGACACCTGGGCTGGAAACACCATATATTTT.